These 16 T cell receptor beta chains share one sample of origin, sequenced in a study of graft-versus-host responses after intestinal transplantation. Produced via immunoSEQ multiplex PCR; TCRdb's table is partial and in-frame only. The sample holds over 5,000 clones, about 25% seen once. The material sequenced was alloreactive CD4+ T cells from a mixed lymphocyte reaction culture, taken before transplantation. As to subset: CFSE-low proliferating T cells sorted from roughly six-day pre-transplant mixed lymphocyte reaction (GvH or HvG direction). The receptors derive from a human patient who was an organ donor for intestinal transplantation.

In regard to this clone: A read error may produce the germline difference seen at one junction end. J is TRBJ2-7 and V is TRBV4-1; TRBD2 aligns across 12 bases. CDR1 and CDR2 from the germline V gene are MGHRA and YSYEKL. The CDR3 contains 16 residues. This chain's CDR3 is CASSGRLAGVPYEQYF. CDR3 nucleotides: TGTGCCAGCAGCGGACGACTAGCGGGAGTACCCTACGAGCAGTACTTC.

This chain links TRBV25-1 with TRBJ2-3; 9 positions agree with TRBD1. The CDR3 covers 16 residues. Germline V gives CDR1 MGHDK, CDR2 SYGVNS. V shed 1 base, J shed 4 bases, and the junction held 6 bases outside the gene matches. The CDR3 is CASSELKTGGADTQYF. Here the CDR3 DNA reads TGTGCCAGCAGTGAATTGAAGACAGGGGGAGCAGATACGCAGTATTTT.

The V gene is TRBV19, the J gene TRBJ1-2, with D possibly being TRBD1 (6 bases). Germline V lookup: CDR1 LNHDA, CDR2 SQIVND (reference sequence). The ends were cut back, 5 bases at V and 8 bases at J, with 15 bases in the middle. The CDR3 has 13 amino acids. The chain's CDR3 is CASSYPGGSGYTF. CDR3 coding DNA: TGTGCCAGTAGTTATCCGGGGGGCTCCGGCTACACCTTC.

The chain joins TRBV6-5 to TRBJ2-5, with a weak D call TRBD1 (5 bases). Germline loops: CDR1 MNHEY, CDR2 SVGAGI. The CDR3 is 14 amino acids. V was trimmed by 0 bases and J by 7 bases, leaving 12 bases between them. The CDR3 loop is CASSYSKGLGTQYF. The DNA for the CDR3 is TGTGCCAGCAGTTACTCGAAGGGGTTGGGGACCCAGTACTTC.

The sample holds a few counts of this clone. The chain is built from TRBV10-2 and TRBJ2-3; 14 positions agree with TRBD2. V gave up 7 bases and J gave up 8 bases; unmatched junction bases: 20. Germline V gene lookup returns CDR1 WSHSY and CDR2 SAAADI. This CDR3 region has 19 residues. CDR3 region: CASIRTSGGTSHHSATQYF. The CDR3 DNA is TGCGCCAGCATTAGGACTAGCGGGGGGACATCTCATCACAGCGCTACGCAGTATTTT.

In this sample, this clone turned up a few times. V usage is TRBV7-6 and J usage is TRBJ2-3; possibly TRBD2 for D (5 bases). Deletions cut 2 bases from V and 3 bases from J, with 6 bases between. The CDR3 runs to 13 residues. CDR1 is SGHVS and CDR2 is FNYEAQ in the germline V gene. CDR3 residues: CASSLWETDTQYF. CDR3 DNA: TGTGCCAGCAGCTTATGGGAGACAGATACGCAGTATTTT.

Relative to its sample, this clone is medium-sized. V usage is TRBV30 and J usage is TRBJ1-2; D gene uncertain. Germline loops: CDR1 GTSNPN, CDR2 SVGIG (reference sequence). The CDR3 is 11 residues long. V shed 4 bases and J shed 5 bases, with 8 bases lying between them. The CDR3 here is CAWTNGYGYTF. The CDR3 nucleotides read TGTGCCTGGACTAACGGGTATGGCTACACCTTC.

This clone ranks as medium-sized (0.01 to 0.1%). The gene calls are TRBV9 and TRBJ2-2, with D possibly matching TRBD1 (6 bases). Trimming shortened V by 4 bases and J by 7 bases, and 14 bases separated the two germline ends. The CDR3 covers 14 residues. Germline CDR1 SGDLS, CDR2 YYNGEE. The DNA for the CDR3 is TGTGCCAGCAGCCAACACAGGGTGGACGGGGAGCTGTTTTTT. Translated, it gives CASSQHRVDGELFF.

V is TRBV14 and J is TRBJ2-1, with D perhaps matching TRBD2 (6 bases). This CDR3 comprises 17 residues. Trimming removed 3 bases at V and 0 bases at J, with 15 bases between. Germline-derived CDR1 and CDR2 are SGHDN and FVKESK. CDR3 protein: CASSQAAGISSYNEQFF. The CDR3 nucleotides read TGTGCCAGCAGCCAGGCAGCGGGTATAAGCTCCTACAATGAGCAGTTCTTC.

This sequence joins TRBV28 and TRBJ2-7; 7 nucleotides agree with TRBD2. After removal of 7 bases from V and 5 bases from J, the junction contained 11 bases not matched to a gene. Germline assignment: CDR1 MDHEN and CDR2 SYDVKM. The CDR3 is made up of 14 amino acids. The CDR3 region is CASNPAGPLHEQYF. CDR3 coding DNA: TGTGCCAGCAACCCAGCGGGGCCCCTCCACGAGCAGTACTTC.

This clone is medium-sized within its sample. For the CDR3, the DNA is TGTGCCAGCAGTAGGGACTATAACTACGAGCAGTACTTC. This encodes CASSRDYNYEQYF. J is TRBJ2-7 and V is TRBV6-5; 7 nucleotides match TRBD2. V shed 5 bases and J 3 bases; nucleotides not matched to a gene: 4. Germline V lookup: CDR1 MNHEY, CDR2 SVGAGI. This CDR3 is built from 13 residues.

This clone has more than one count but fewer than ten. The chain uses TRBV5-1 and TRBJ1-5; 7 nucleotides match TRBD1. Germline-derived CDR1 and CDR2 are SGHRS and YFSETQ. This CDR3 spans 18 amino acids. The trim removed 0 bases at V and 0 bases at J, leaving 9 bases unmatched. This chain's CDR3 is CASSLVGQNSYSNQPQHF. CDR3 bases: TGCGCCAGCAGCTTGGTGGGACAGAATAGCTATAGCAATCAGCCCCAGCATTTT.

This clone has just one count. The gene calls are TRBV18 and TRBJ2-7, with D perhaps TRBD2 (6 bases). Germline CDR1 and CDR2: KGHSH and LQKENI. There are 13 residues in the CDR3. V was cut by 3 bases and J by 3 bases, with 9 bases left in between. CDR3 DNA sequence: TGTGCCAGCTCACCGGGACTGTTCTACGAGCAGTACTTC. Its translation is CASSPGLFYEQYF.

This rearrangement joins TRBV27 to TRBJ1-6; the D is unclear. Trimming removed 6 bases at V and 9 bases at J, with 12 bases between. The V gene's germline CDR1 is MNHEY and CDR2 SMNVEV (reference sequence). The CDR3 spans 13 residues. This chain's CDR3 is CASSRALLSPLHF. Written as DNA, the CDR3 is TGTGCCAGCAGCCGAGCCTTACTTTCACCCCTCCACTTT.

This clone was observed a handful of times. CDR3 in amino acids: CASSLGTGVQYF. CDR3 coding DNA: TGTGCCAGCAGCTTAGGGACAGGGGTGCAGTACTTC. The V call is TRBV11-2, the J call TRBJ2-7; 9 bases are shared with TRBD1. Germline CDR1 reads SGHAT; CDR2 reads FQNNGV. V lost 1 base, J lost 9 bases, and 1 base stayed unmatched. The CDR3 has 12 amino acids. Full variable domain (remainder filled in from reference TRBV11-2 and TRBJ2-7): EAGVAQSPRYKIIEKRQSVAFWCNPISGHATLYWYQQILGQGPKLLIQFQNNGVVDDSQLPKDRFSAERLKGVDSTLKIQPAKLEDSAVYLCASSLGTGVQYFGPGTRLTVT.

This clone was seen only a few times. The chain has TRBV11-3 and TRBJ2-5; tentatively, D is TRBD2 (5 bases). V was pared by 2 bases and J by 2 bases, with 12 bases between. Germline loops: CDR1 SGHNT, CDR2 YENEEA. The CDR3 sequence is 15 residues long. CDR3 in amino acids: CASSLYTRWQETQYF. CDR3 bases: TGTGCCAGCAGCTTATATACTAGATGGCAAGAGACCCAGTACTTC.